This T cell receptor beta chain was captured in a study of Ad26.COV2.S vaccination and SARS-CoV-2 variants. Whole-study results and caveats: Total responses of T cells may have been underestimated by the analyses of TCR breadth and depth.

In the case of this clone: Antigen: not known.

The treatment here: roughly 19 received Ad26.COV2.S at low or high dose, single or two shots; several received placebo; per-sample allocation not given. Sampling occurred on day 63 after the first vaccine or placebo injection. CDR1 LNHDA and CDR2 SQIVND come from the germline V gene (reference sequence). V was trimmed by 9 bases and J by 3 bases, leaving 9 bases between them. The CDR3 totals 12 residues. The assay was immunoSEQ multiplex PCR, and TCRdb's table has in-frame clones only and misses some. This sample has under 550,000 clones, with around nine tenths found just once. This chain joins TRBV19 and TRBJ1-3; D perhaps matches TRBD1 (6 bases). This specimen was peripheral blood, taken in a trial of Ad26.COV2.S vaccine versus placebo. The TCR comes from a person aged 18-60 years who received the Ad26.COV2.S COVID-19 vaccine or a placebo. CDR3 sequence reads: CASRGDGNTIYF. In DNA, the CDR3 is TGTGCCAGCAGGGGAGATGGAAACACCATATATTTT.